This T cell receptor (beta chain) was retrieved from a study of a mutant IDH1 vaccine in newly diagnosed glioma. With respect to this clone: The antigen is not known.

Germline lookup yields CDR1 LGHNA and CDR2 YNFKEQ. CDR3 length: 17 amino acids. V was clipped by 3 bases and J by 7 bases; unmatched bases: 15. The data were produced by immunoSEQ multiplex PCR, yet TCRdb's version contains in-frame clones alone and is incomplete. The sample comprises about 130,000 clones, over 75% of which are singletons, and about 5.5% rests with the top ten. Stated time point: week 11, during vaccination. With topical imiquimod, each dose of the vaccine consisted of 300 ug of mutant IDH1 20-mer peptide. This chain connects TRBV4-2 to TRBJ2-1; TRBD2 matches 7 bases. The sequence came from a man in his forties with glioma. The starting material was PBMCs, obtained from a glioma patient whose treatment included an IDH1 peptide vaccine. CDR3 nucleotides: TGTGCCAGCAGCCATCCTATCAGCGGGGTTGGAAGAAATGAGCAGTTCTTC. As protein: CASSHPISGVGRNEQFF.